This T cell receptor (beta chain) was profiled in a study of OX40 agonist ivuxolimab in advanced cancers. Background on the whole study: Ivuxolimab, which targeted the costimulatory receptor OX40 (CD134), was an agonistic, fully human IgG2 monoclonal antibody. Intravenous ivuxolimab was administered to patients every 2 weeks at six dose levels: 0.01, 0.1, 0.3, 1.5, 3 and 10 mg/kg. Of the roughly 50 dose-escalation patients, hepatocellular carcinoma was present in approximately 20, melanoma in roughly 15, renal cell carcinoma in 9 and head and neck cancer in 9. In the dose-escalation cohort, approximately 80% of patients were male, and the mean age was roughly 60 years with a range of roughly 23 to 79. Patients were allowed to have had prior anti-PD-1, anti-PD-L1 or anti-CTLA-4 therapy, and around 40% of the dose-escalation patients had previously received checkpoint inhibitors. Partial responses were achieved by three dose-escalation patients, of whom one had hepatocellular carcinoma and two had cutaneous melanoma. The point of sequencing TCRbeta in the periphery was to test whether ivuxolimab changed TCR sequence diversity and drove clonal T-cell expansion. The paper covers the monotherapy dose-escalation part of the phase I ivuxolimab trial, which included N of about 50 patients.

Results and caveats for the whole study, not just this receptor: At doses of 0.1 to 3.0 mg/kg, clonal expansion of both CD4+ and CD8+ blood T cells was observed from baseline to week 6. The antigen specificity of the peripheral T cells that underwent clonal expansion was not determined. After ivuxolimab, more expanded clones were found on average in CD8+ T cells than in CD4+ T cells. Low levels of normalized T-cell clonal expansion were also shown by some nonresponding patients. In the 0.1-3.0 mg/kg groups, partial responders were among the patients with the lowest normalized peripheral clonal expansion, particularly in CD8+ T cells.

Patients with a history of autoimmune disease or receiving systemic immunosuppression were excluded from the trial. Peripheral blood for TCR sequencing was drawn from every dose cohort at baseline, at cycle 4 day 1 and at cycle 7 day 1. Samples were obtained from an open-label, multicenter, first-in-human phase I dose-escalation trial of ivuxolimab. Adults with locally advanced or metastatic head and neck squamous cell, hepatocellular, melanoma or renal cell carcinoma were enrolled in the trial. Before TCR sequencing, CD4+ T cells and CD8+ T cells from peripheral blood were sorted into separate populations. Genomic DNA was extracted from sorted cells for sequencing of the TCRbeta CDR3 region. TCRbeta CDR3 regions were sequenced using the immunoSEQ Assay. TCRdb took this table from immuneACCESS and kept in-frame rearrangements with V and J called. Such tables lack part of the clones; where checked against another copy, unresolved V genes explain under half of the gap, and the rest is unexplained. This sample has roughly 92,000 clones in its table, and more than 80% of those were observed once. Together, the top ten hold less than 5.5% of the sample.

This clone was recorded only once. What this receptor recognizes is not known. No much larger clone is present one base from it, and per-base qualities are unavailable. Sequenced here: CD4+ or CD8+ T cells sorted from blood, sampled in a trial of the OX40 agonist ivuxolimab. This TCR came from an adult with an advanced solid tumor such as melanoma, head and neck, liver or kidney cancer.

The encoded CDR3 is CATSRESGDGYGYTF. In nucleotide form, the sequence is TGTGCCACCAGCAGAGAATCAGGGGATGGCTATGGCTACACCTTC. The chain links TRBV15 with TRBJ1-2; TRBD1 is perhaps the D gene, given 6 matching bases. The CDR3 runs 15 residues from the cysteine to the phenylalanine. Only the CDR3 DNA stays, 45 bases, in frame from base 1. Between the V and J ends, shortened by 0 bases and 4 bases respectively, the junction contains 12 bases. CDR1 LNHNV and CDR2 YYDKDF are derived from the germline V gene (reference sequence).